The T cell receptor beta chain described here comes from a study of blood T cell repertoires in COVID-19. Whole-study context: Samples representing acute and convalescent COVID-19 were sourced from the United States, Italy and Spain. PBMCs, B-cell-depleted T cells, or T cells provided the cDNA or gDNA that made up the material.

Sequencing was performed with immunoSEQ multiplex PCR; in TCRdb, only in-frame clones are kept and a portion is missing. The sample has approximately 110,000 clones, 92% seen once. Per the germline V gene, CDR1 is LGHDT and CDR2 is YNNKEL (reference sequence). The CDR3 extends over 17 amino acids. V lost 8 bases, J lost 7 bases, and 13 bases stayed unmatched. The sample taken for sequencing was peripheral blood. This sequence was found in a man aged 45-65 years with COVID-19, enrolled during active disease. The chain combines TRBV3-1 (or the pseudogene TRBV3-2) with TRBJ2-2; TRBD2 matches 13 bases. CDR3 nucleotides: TGTGCCAGCTCGTCCTCCTCGGGACTAGCGGGAATCGGGGAGCTGTTTTTT. Amino acid sequence: CASSSSSGLAGIGELFF.